These 8 T cell receptor beta chains originate from one sample sequenced in a study of early T cells in non-severe SARS-CoV-2 infection. TCRdb re-derived calls from the 5' RACE reads in MiXCR, one entry per CDR3 protein. The sample contains some 90,000 distinct CDR3 sequences, 14% to 15% of which appear only once. The sample consisted of whole blood. The receptors were sampled from an adult who was a healthcare worker with PCR-confirmed SARS-CoV-2 infection or an uninfected control (not recorded which).

This clonotype turned up a few times. This rearrangement joins TRBV20-1 to TRBJ2-7; D is perhaps TRBD2 (6 bases). Germline CDR1 DFQATT, CDR2 SNEGSKA (reference sequence). Trimming took 2 bases from V and 1 from J, leaving 18 bases between them. This CDR3 has 16 amino acids. The CDR3 DNA sequence: TGCAGTGCTAGACTGCTCTCCGGGACTGCGTCCTACGAGCAGTACTTC. It encodes CSARLLSGTASYEQYF.

CDR3 region: CASGETDGYTF. CDR3 coding DNA: TGTGCCAGCGGGGAGACAGATGGCTACACCTTC. This sequence joins TRBV28 and TRBJ1-2; possibly TRBD1 for D (5 bases). CDR3 size: 11 residues. V was trimmed by 8 bases and J by 6 bases, leaving 10 bases between them. Germline V CDR1 and CDR2: MDHEN, SYDVKM.

This clonotype has only a few counts. The chain has TRBV2 and TRBJ2-1; no clear D gene. The CDR3 length is 12 residues. V was trimmed by 1 base and J by 8 bases, leaving 6 bases between them. Germline V gene lookup returns CDR1 SNHLY and CDR2 FYNNEI. CDR3 protein: CASSEEVDEQFF. CDR3 in DNA: TGTGCCAGCAGTGAAGAGGTGGATGAGCAGTTCTTC.

This clonotype was counted a few times. V usage is TRBV5-6 and J usage is TRBJ2-7; 7 nucleotides line up with TRBD2. The CDR3 totals 15 residues. CDR1 SGHDT and CDR2 YYEEEE come from the germline V gene. Trimming at V came to 1 base and at J to 2 bases, leaving 6 bases not matched to a gene. The chain's CDR3 is CASSLIMGTTYEQYF. As DNA, the CDR3 is TGTGCCAGCAGCTTGATCATGGGGACTACCTACGAGCAGTACTTC. Supplemented by reference TRBV5-6 and TRBJ2-7, the full variable domain reads DAGVTQSPTHLIKTRGQQVTLRCSPKSGHDTVSWYQQALGQGPQFIFQYYEEEERQRGNFPDRFSGHQFPNYSSELNVNALLLGDSALYLCASSLIMGTTYEQYFGPGTRLTVT.

Ten or more counts support this clonotype. The V and J genes are TRBV28 and TRBJ1-6, with TRBD1 matching over 7 bases. V trimming: 5 bases; J trimming: 16 bases; junction bases outside the gene matches: 5. The CDR3 length is 11 residues. The germline V gene encodes CDR1 MDHEN and CDR2 SYDVKM. CDR3 amino acids: CASSIRDRLHF. CDR3 coding DNA: TGTGCCAGCAGTATCCGGGACAGACTCCACTTT.

This clonotype was counted a few times. The CDR3 DNA sequence: TGTGCCAGCAGTTCCCCGTGGGAGGTCAATGAGCAGTTCTTC. Translating it yields CASSSPWEVNEQFF. V is TRBV6-2 or TRBV6-3 and J is TRBJ2-1; TRBD2 is a possible D gene (6 bases). The CDR3 runs 14 residues. Germline V lookup: CDR1 MNHEY, CDR2 SVGEGT. The V and J ends lost 4 bases and 6 bases respectively, with 13 bases between them.

This clonotype was seen ten or more times. V is TRBV5-4 and J is TRBJ2-3; D is undetermined. This CDR3 contains 15 residues. Trimming pared 3 bases from V and 1 base from J, leaving 12 bases between. CDR1 is SGHNT and CDR2 is YYREEE in the germline V gene (reference sequence). The CDR3 nucleotides read TGTGCCAGCAGCTCGCGAGGCGCTGGCACAGATACGCAGTATTTT. Residues: CASSSRGAGTDTQYF. Based on the CDR3 plus reference TRBV5-4 and TRBJ2-3, the full variable domain is ETGVTQSPTHLIKTRGQQVTLRCSSQSGHNTVSWYQQALGQGPQFIFQYYREEENGRGNFPPRFSGLQFPNYSSELNVNALELDDSALYLCASSSRGAGTDTQYFGPGTRLTVL.

The chain uses TRBV20-1 and TRBJ2-3; D might be TRBD2 (5 bases). The CDR3 runs to 13 residues. Between the trimmed V and J ends, which lost 3 bases and 3 bases, there was a span of 10 bases. Germline loops: CDR1 DFQATT, CDR2 SNEGSKA (reference sequence). The CDR3: CSARGRGTDTQYF. The CDR3 coding sequence is TGCAGTGCTAGGGGGAGAGGAACAGATACGCAGTATTTT.